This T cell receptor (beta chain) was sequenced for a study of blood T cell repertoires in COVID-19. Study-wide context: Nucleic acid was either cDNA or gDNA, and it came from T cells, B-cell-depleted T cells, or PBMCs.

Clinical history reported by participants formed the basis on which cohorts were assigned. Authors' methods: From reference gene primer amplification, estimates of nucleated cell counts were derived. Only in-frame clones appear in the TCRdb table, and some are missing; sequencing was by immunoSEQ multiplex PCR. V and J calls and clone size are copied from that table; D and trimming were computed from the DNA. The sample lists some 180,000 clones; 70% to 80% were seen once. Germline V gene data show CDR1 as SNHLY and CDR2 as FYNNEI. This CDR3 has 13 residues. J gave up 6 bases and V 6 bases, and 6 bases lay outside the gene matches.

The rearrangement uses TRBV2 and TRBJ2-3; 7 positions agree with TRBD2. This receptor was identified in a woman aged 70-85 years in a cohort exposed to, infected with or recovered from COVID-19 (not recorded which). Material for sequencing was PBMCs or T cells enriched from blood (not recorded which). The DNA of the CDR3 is TGTGCCAGCAGCATCGGACTAGGGGATACGCAGTATTTT. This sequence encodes CASSIGLGDTQYF.